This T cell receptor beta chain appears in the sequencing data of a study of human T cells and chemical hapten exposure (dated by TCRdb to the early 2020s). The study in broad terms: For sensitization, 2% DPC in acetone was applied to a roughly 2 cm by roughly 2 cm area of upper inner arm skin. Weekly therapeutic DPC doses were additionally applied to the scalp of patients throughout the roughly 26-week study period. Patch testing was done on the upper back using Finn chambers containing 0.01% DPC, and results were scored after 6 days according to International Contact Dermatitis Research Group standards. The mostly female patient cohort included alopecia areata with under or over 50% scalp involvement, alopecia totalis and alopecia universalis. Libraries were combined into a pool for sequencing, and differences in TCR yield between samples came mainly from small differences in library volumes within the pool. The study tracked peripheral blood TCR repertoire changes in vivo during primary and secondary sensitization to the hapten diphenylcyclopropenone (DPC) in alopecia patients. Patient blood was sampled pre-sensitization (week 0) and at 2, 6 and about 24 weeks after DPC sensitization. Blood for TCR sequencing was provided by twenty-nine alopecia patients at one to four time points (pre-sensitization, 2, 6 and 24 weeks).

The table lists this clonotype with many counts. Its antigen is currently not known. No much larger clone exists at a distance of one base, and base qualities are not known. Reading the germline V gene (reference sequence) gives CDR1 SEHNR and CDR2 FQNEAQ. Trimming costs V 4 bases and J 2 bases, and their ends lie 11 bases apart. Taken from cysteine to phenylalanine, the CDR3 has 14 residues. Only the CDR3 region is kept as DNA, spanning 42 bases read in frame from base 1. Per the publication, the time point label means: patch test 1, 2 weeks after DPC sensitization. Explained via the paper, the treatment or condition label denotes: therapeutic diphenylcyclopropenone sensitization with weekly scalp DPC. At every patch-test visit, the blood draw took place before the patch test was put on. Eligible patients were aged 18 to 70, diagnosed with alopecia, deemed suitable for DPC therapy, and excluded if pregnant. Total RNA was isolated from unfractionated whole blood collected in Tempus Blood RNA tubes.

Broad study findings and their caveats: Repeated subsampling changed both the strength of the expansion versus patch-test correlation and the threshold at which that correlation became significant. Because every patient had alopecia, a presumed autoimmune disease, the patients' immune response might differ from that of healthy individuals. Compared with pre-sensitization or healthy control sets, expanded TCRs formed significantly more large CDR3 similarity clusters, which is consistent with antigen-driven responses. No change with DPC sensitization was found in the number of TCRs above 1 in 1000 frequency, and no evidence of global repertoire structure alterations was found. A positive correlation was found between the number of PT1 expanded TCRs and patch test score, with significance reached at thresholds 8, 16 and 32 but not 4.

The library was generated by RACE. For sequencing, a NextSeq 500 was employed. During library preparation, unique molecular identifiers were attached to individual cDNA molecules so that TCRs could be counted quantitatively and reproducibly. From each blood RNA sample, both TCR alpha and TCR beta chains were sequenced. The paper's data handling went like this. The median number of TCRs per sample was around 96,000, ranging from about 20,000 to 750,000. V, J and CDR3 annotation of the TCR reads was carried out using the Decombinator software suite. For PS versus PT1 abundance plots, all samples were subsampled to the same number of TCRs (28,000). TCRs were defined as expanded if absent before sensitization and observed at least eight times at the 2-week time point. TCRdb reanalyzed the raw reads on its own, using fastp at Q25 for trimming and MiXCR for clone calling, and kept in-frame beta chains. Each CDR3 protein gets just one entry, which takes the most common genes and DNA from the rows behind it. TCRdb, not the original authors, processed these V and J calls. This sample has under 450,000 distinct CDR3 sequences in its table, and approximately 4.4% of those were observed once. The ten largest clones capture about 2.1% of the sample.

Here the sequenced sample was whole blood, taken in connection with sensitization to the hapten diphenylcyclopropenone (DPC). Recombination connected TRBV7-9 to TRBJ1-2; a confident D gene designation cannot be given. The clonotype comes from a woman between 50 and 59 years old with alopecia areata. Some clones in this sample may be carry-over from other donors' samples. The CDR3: CASSSRGANYGYTF. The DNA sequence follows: TGTGCCAGCAGCTCCCGGGGAGCGAACTATGGCTACACCTTC.